This T cell receptor beta chain appears in the sequencing data of a study of cytomegalovirus exposure and HLA in healthy donors. Points on this clone: Its antigen is unidentified.

Broader study findings: Presence/absence analyses rested on an assumption that sequencing depth was roughly uniform across donors. Analysis was carried out at a later point, and it linked a missense DCLRE1C variant to TCR beta V- and J-gene trimming.

Primers for the PCR totalled 60 Vbeta and 13 Jbeta. The assay was immunoSEQ multiplex PCR, and TCRdb's table has in-frame clones only and misses some. The sample has roughly 180,000 clones, around 79% seen once. This receptor was obtained from a girl aged 5-17 years in good health and CMV-seropositive. Material: PBMCs.

CDR3 region: CAIMQDSYEQYF. For the CDR3, the DNA is TGTGCCATCATGCAGGACTCCTACGAGCAGTACTTC. V usage is TRBV10-3 and J usage is TRBJ2-5; D unresolved. The J call may be incorrect, as the DNA end agrees better with TRBJ2-7. The germline CDR1 and CDR2 sequences are ENHRY and SYGVKD. CDR3 length: 12 residues.